This TCR beta chain was found in a study of T-cell reconstitution after alpha-beta-depleted transplantation in children. During its preparation, the TCRbeta library received unique molecular identifiers. MiXCR was run by TCRdb on the PCR reads, yielding one entry per CDR3 protein. The table shows some 200,000 distinct CDR3 sequences, with around 9.2% occurring only once. CDR1 is SGHRS and CDR2 is YFSETQ in the germline V gene. V gave up 5 bases and J gave up 4 bases; unmatched junction bases: 7. This CDR3 has 14 residues. This sample comprised PBMCs, mostly from graft donor cells, obtained 360 days after TCRalphabeta/CD19-depleted stem cell transplant. This chain connects TRBV5-1 to TRBJ2-5, with 8 bases lining up with TRBD1. This sequence was found in a male patient aged 2 to 9 who had a stem cell transplant for acute myeloid leukemia, so the T cells may come from the graft donor. CDR3 DNA: TGCGCCAGCAGACGGACAGGGACCCCAGAGACCCAGTACTTC. Its protein product is CASRRTGTPETQYF.